The 4 T cell receptor beta chains listed next were all sequenced from one sample in a study of blood T cell repertoires in COVID-19. Sequencing used immunoSEQ multiplex PCR; TCRdb keeps in-frame clones, though not all of them. The data show approximately 130,000 clones, 85% to 90% seen once. Sequencing input: peripheral blood. The source is a human donor in a cohort sampled during active COVID-19.

This rearrangement joins TRBV7-9 to TRBJ1-1; possibly TRBD1 for D (6 bases). With 1 base removed from V and 0 bases from J, the gap between germline ends came to 6 bases. The CDR3 runs to 14 residues. Germline V gene sequence: CDR1 SEHNR, CDR2 FQNEAQ (reference sequence). CDR3 nucleotides: TGTGCCAGCAGCTTAGAGGGGGTGAACACTGAAGCTTTCTTT. Translation gives CASSLEGVNTEAFF.

The chain uses TRBV28 and TRBJ2-2; 10 bases map to TRBD2. With 2 bases clipped from V and 6 bases from J, the junction kept 3 bases outside the gene matches. The CDR3 has 15 amino acids. Germline values: CDR1 MDHEN, CDR2 SYDVKM. The CDR3 DNA is TGTGCCAGCAGTTTAACAGCGGGAGGGGCCGGGGAGCTGTTTTTT. It yields the protein CASSLTAGGAGELFF.

The rearrangement joins TRBV7-8 to TRBJ2-1; TRBD2 matches 9 bases. The V gene's germline CDR1 is SGHVS and CDR2 FQNEAQ. The CDR3 is 20 amino acids. The junction had 17 bases not matched to a gene; V was cut back by 5 bases and J by 0 bases. Written as DNA, the CDR3 is TGTGCCAGCAGCCCAGGCGGGACTAGCATCGTACCGAGCTCCTACAATGAGCAGTTCTTC. Residues: CASSPGGTSIVPSSYNEQFF. The full variable domain, with the rest looked up from reference TRBV7-8 and TRBJ2-1, is GAGVSQSPRYKVAKRGQDVALRCDPISGHVSLFWYQQALGQGPEFLTYFQNEAQLDKSGLPSDRFFAERPEGSVSTLKIQRTQQEDSAVYLCASSPGGTSIVPSSYNEQFFGPGTRLTVL.

The chain joins TRBV27 to TRBJ2-5; D perhaps matches TRBD1 (6 bases). The CDR3 covers 15 residues. The ends were cut back, 0 bases at V and 2 bases at J, with 10 bases in the middle. Germline loops: CDR1 MNHEY, CDR2 SMNVEV (reference sequence). CDR3 amino acids: CASSLSGGWQETQYF. The CDR3 DNA reads TGTGCCAGCAGTTTATCTGGGGGCTGGCAAGAGACCCAGTACTTC.